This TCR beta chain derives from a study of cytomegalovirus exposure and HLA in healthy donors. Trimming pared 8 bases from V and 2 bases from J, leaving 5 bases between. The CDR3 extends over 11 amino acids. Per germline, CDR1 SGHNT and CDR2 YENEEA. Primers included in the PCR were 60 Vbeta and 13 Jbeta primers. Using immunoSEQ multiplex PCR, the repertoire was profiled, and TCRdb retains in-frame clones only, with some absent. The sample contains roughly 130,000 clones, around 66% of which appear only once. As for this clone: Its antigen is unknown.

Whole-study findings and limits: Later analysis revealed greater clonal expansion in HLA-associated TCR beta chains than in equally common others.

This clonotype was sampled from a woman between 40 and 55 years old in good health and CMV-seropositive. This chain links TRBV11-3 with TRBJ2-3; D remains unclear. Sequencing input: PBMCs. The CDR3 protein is CASSLTDTQYF. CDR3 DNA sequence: TGTGCCAGCTCACTCACAGATACGCAGTATTTT.